This T cell receptor (beta chain) is from a study of T cells after yellow fever vaccination. Each CDR3 protein gets one entry after TCRdb re-called the 5' RACE reads with MiXCR. The sample contains 200,000 or so distinct CDR3 sequences, around 6.7% of which appear only once. This clonotype was counted at least ten times. The TCR comes from a man aged 25-45 years who received the YFV17D yellow fever vaccine. The source material was CD4+ T cells sorted from PBMCs, sampled on the day of the yellow fever booster vaccination.

CDR3 protein: CASSPAGFSYNEQFF. DNA for the CDR3: TGTGCCAGCAGCCCGGCTGGTTTCTCCTACAATGAGCAGTTCTTC. The chain has TRBV5-6 and TRBJ2-1, with unresolved D. Per germline, CDR1 SGHDT and CDR2 YYEEEE. The V end lost 4 bases, the J end lost 0 bases, and 11 bases lay between the germline ends. The CDR3 has 15 residues.